The 4 T cell receptor beta chains given below trace back to one sample, sequenced in a study of CD4 T cells in relation to SARS-CoV-2 and coronaviruses. These receptors lack a known antigen. TCRdb's table, derived via immunoSEQ multiplex PCR, lists solely in-frame clones and lacks some. The table includes some 44,000 clones, over 75% detected once. The sequencing sample was made of naive CD4+ T cells from PBMCs, cultured in vitro. Indicated subset: naive CD4+ T cells isolated by negative enrichment. These receptors came from an adult with COVID-19.

Only a few counts were recorded for this clone. The J gene is TRBJ2-1, the V gene TRBV14, with D possibly matching TRBD1 (5 bases). Trimming removed 3 bases at V and 5 bases at J, with 17 bases between. Looked up from germline, CDR1 is SGHDN and CDR2 is FVKESK. The CDR3 extends over 16 amino acids. The CDR3 nucleotides are TGTGCCAGCAGCCAGTCTCCACTGTGGGGCCACAATGAGCAGTTCTTC. It translates to CASSQSPLWGHNEQFF.

The chain recombines TRBV18 with TRBJ1-4, with 8 bases lining up with TRBD1. CDR1 is KGHSH and CDR2 is LQKENI in the germline V gene. V was pared by 2 bases and J by 10 bases, with 3 bases of the junction left unmatched. The CDR3 is 13 amino acids. CDR3 protein: CASSPLDRAKLFF. Written as DNA, the CDR3 is TGTGCCAGCTCACCATTGGACAGGGCAAAACTGTTTTTT.

The rearrangement links TRBV28 to TRBJ2-3; D unclear. This CDR3 region has 13 residues. V lost 3 bases and J lost 2, with 6 bases in between. Per germline, CDR1 MDHEN and CDR2 SYDVKM. DNA for the CDR3: TGTGCCAGCAGTTTGGCCTTCACAGATACGCAGTATTTT. Translating it yields CASSLAFTDTQYF.

The genes are TRBV28 and TRBJ2-7; perhaps TRBD2 as D (5 bases). The CDR3 totals 14 residues. The V and J ends lost 6 bases and 0 bases respectively, with 12 bases between them. Germline V lookup: CDR1 MDHEN, CDR2 SYDVKM. DNA for the CDR3: TGTGCCAGCAGACCGAGCGGTGCCTCCTACGAGCAGTACTTC. Protein product: CASRPSGASYEQYF.